These T cell receptor beta chains were read from a single sample in a study of T-cell memory formation after mild COVID-19. TCRdb used MiXCR to reprocess the 5' RACE reads, holding one entry per CDR3 protein. The data contain about 440,000 distinct CDR3 sequences, roughly 20% of them singletons. The sequencing sample was made of PBMCs or a T cell subset sorted from them (not recorded which). The receptors derive from an adult woman who had mild COVID-19 (a few samples of this study predate the infection). Cell type and time point are not known. Each CDR3 is given with its conserved first and last residue. Each record gives: D gene, CDR3 length, J gene, V gene, clone size, CDR3 DNA, CDR3 protein. A D gene is named only where the DNA matches it firmly. Size tells how often a clone was seen (once, few, many) or the class of an expanded clone, and some rows leave it out.

>NA|16|TRBJ2-1|TRBV7-8|NA
TGTGCCAGCAGCTTAGCCACAGGGCCTTCCTACAATGAGCAGTTCTTC
CASSLATGPSYNEQFF
>NA|15|TRBJ2-3|TRBV5-1|NA
TGCGCCAGCAGCTCCTCCAGTTCTAGCGCAGATACGCAGTATTTT
CASSSSSSSADTQYF
>NA|11|TRBJ1-2|TRBV20-1|few
TGCAGTGCTAGTAGGTCCTATGGCTACACCTTC
CSASRSYGYTF
>TRBD1|12|TRBJ2-7|TRBV29-1|NA
TGCAGCGTGGTGGACAGGGGGTACGAGCAGTACTTC
CSVVDRGYEQYF
>NA|13|TRBJ1-3|TRBV12-3/TRBV12-4|NA
TGTGCCAGCAGGGGGGCGGCTGGAAACACCATATATTTT
CASRGAAGNTIYF
>NA|15|TRBJ1-2|TRBV12-3/TRBV12-4|NA
TGTGCCAGCAGCACAGCCTCCCACTCGTCTTATGGCTACACCTTC
CASSTASHSSYGYTF
>NA|17|TRBJ1-2|TRBV9|NA
TGTGCCAGCAGCCCAGGCGCGTGGATGGGGTATAACTATGGCTACACCTTC
CASSPGAWMGYNYGYTF
>TRBD1|15|TRBJ2-2|TRBV6-1|few
TGTGCCAGCCGCAGGGACAGGGGAAACACCGGGGAGCTGTTTTTT
CASRRDRGNTGELFF
>TRBD1|14|TRBJ1-1|TRBV24-1|NA
TGTGCCACCCGGGACAGTTGGATGAACACTGAAGCTTTCTTT
CATRDSWMNTEAFF
>TRBD1|16|TRBJ1-4|TRBV25-1|few
TGTGCCAGCAGTGAACCATTGACAGGGACTAATGAAAAACTGTTTTTT
CASSEPLTGTNEKLFF
>NA|13|TRBJ2-5|TRBV6-5|few
TGTGCCAGCAGGTCCTCGGGCAGGGAGACCCAGTACTTC
CASRSSGRETQYF
>TRBD1|14|TRBJ1-4|TRBV27|many
TGTGCCAGCAGTTTATCGAGGGATACAGGGGTGCTGTTTTTT
CASSLSRDTGVLFF
>TRBD2|16|TRBJ2-3|TRBV7-8|NA
TGTGCCAGCAGCTTCCCGGGCGGGGGGCCCACAGATACGCAGTATTTT
CASSFPGGGPTDTQYF
>NA|13|TRBJ2-7|TRBV20-1|once
TGCAGTGCTAGGGGCTCACACTCCTACGAGCAGTACTTC
CSARGSHSYEQYF
>NA|14|TRBJ1-1|TRBV12-3/TRBV12-4|many
TGTGCCAGCAGTTTAAACAGAAGGAACACTGAAGCTTTCTTT
CASSLNRRNTEAFF
>NA|10|TRBJ1-2|TRBV28|few
TGTGCCAGCAGCGACCGCGGCTACACCTTC
CASSDRGYTF
>NA|11|TRBJ2-7|TRBV20-1|NA
TGCAGTGCTTGGGGGGCCTACGAGCAGTACTTC
CSAWGAYEQYF
>TRBD1|17|TRBJ1-5|TRBV4-1|many
TGCGCCAGCAGCCAAGCTCCTTACAGGGGAGTCAATCAGCCCCAGCATTTT
CASSQAPYRGVNQPQHF
>NA|15|TRBJ1-3|TRBV2|NA
TGTGCCAGCAGTGGTTCGGTCGAGACTGGAAACACCATATATTTT
CASSGSVETGNTIYF
>NA|14|TRBJ2-1|TRBV25-1|NA
TGTGCCAGCAGTGTTCGGGGGAACTACAATGAGCAGTTCTTC
CASSVRGNYNEQFF